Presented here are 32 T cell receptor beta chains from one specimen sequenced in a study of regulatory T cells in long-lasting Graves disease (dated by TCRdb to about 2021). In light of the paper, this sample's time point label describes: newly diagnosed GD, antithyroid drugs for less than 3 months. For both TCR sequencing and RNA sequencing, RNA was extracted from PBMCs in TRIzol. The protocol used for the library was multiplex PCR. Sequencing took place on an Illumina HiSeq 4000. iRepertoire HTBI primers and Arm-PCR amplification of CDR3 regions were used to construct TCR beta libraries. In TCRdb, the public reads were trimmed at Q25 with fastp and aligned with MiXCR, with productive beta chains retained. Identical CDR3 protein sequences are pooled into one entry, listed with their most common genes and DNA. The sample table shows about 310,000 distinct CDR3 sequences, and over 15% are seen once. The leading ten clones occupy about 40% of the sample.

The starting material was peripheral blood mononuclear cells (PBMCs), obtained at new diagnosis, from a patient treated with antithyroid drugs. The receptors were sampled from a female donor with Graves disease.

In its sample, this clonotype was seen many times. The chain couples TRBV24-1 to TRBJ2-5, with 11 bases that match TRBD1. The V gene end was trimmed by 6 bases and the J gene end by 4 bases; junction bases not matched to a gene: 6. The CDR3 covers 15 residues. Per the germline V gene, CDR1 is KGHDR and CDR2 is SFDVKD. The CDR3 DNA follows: TGTGCCACCAGTTCCACCGGGACAGGGGGAGAGACCCAGTACTTC. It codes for CATSSTGTGGETQYF.

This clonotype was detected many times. CDR3 loop: CAWSPGRLAGYNEQFF. The CDR3, as DNA: TGTGCCTGGAGTCCGGGGCGGCTAGCGGGATACAATGAGCAGTTCTTC. The rearrangement joins TRBV30 to TRBJ2-1; 9 bases are shared with TRBD2. V was pared by 2 bases and J by 4 bases, with 9 bases of the junction left unmatched. The CDR3 is 16 amino acids. Germline CDR1 reads GTSNPN; CDR2 reads SVGIG (reference sequence).

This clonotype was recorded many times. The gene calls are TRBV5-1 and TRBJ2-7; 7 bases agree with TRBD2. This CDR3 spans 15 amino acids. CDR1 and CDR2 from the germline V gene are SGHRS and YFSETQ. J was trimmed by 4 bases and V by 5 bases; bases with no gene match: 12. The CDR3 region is CASRDLDGRLYEQYF. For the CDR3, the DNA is TGCGCCAGCAGAGACCTAGACGGGAGGTTGTACGAGCAGTACTTC.

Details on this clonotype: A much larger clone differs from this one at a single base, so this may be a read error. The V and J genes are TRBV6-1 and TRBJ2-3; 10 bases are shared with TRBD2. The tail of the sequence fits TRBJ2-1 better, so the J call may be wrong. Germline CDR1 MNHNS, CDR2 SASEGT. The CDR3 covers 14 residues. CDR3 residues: CASSIAGGPYEQFF. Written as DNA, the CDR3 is TGTGCCAGCAGTATAGCGGGAGGACCCTACGAGCAGTTCTTC.

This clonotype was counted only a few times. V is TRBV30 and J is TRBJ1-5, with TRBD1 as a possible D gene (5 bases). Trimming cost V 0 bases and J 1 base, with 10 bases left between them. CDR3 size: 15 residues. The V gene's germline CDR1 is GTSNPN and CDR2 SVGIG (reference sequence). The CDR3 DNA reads TGTGCCTGGAGTGTACCAGGGCGCAGCAATCAGCCCCAGCATTTT. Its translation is CAWSVPGRSNQPQHF.

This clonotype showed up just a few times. The CDR3 protein is CATSSIQGVDYGYTF. The CDR3 DNA sequence: TGTGCCACCAGCAGTATACAGGGCGTTGACTATGGCTACACCTTC. The chain couples TRBV15 to TRBJ1-2, with a possible D match to TRBD1 (6 bases). The V end was cut by 3 bases, the J end by 3 bases, with 14 bases between. Germline-derived CDR1 and CDR2 are LNHNV and YYDKDF (reference sequence). The CDR3 totals 15 residues.

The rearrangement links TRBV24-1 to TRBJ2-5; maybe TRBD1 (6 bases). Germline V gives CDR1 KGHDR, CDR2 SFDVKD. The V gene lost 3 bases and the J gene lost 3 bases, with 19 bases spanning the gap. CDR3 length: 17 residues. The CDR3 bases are TGTGCCACCAGTGATACCGCAGGGGAAGATGGTGAAGAGACCCAGTACTTC. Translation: CATSDTAGEDGEETQYF.

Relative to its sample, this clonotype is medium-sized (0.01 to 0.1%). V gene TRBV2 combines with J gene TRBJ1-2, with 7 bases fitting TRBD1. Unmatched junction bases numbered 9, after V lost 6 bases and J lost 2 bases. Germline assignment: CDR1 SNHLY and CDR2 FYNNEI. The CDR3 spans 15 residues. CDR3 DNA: TGTGCCAGCAGAACACCGACAGGGCTCAACTATGGCTACACCTTC. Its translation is CASRTPTGLNYGYTF. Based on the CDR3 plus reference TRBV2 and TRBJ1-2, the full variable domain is EPEVTQTPSHQVTQMGQEVILRCVPISNHLYFYWYRQILGQKVEFLVSFYNNEISEKSEIFDDQFSVERPDGSNFTLKIRSTKLEDSAMYFCASRTPTGLNYGYTFGSGTRLTVV.

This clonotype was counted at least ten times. CDR3: CASSPSGEWSYNEQFF. As DNA, the CDR3 is TGTGCCAGCTCACCATCGGGGGAGTGGTCCTACAATGAGCAGTTCTTC. The chain links TRBV18 to TRBJ2-1; a weak D match, TRBD2 (6 bases). Germline V gives CDR1 KGHSH, CDR2 LQKENI. CDR3 size: 16 residues. V was clipped by 2 bases and J by 1 base, with 12 bases between them. Filled out from reference TRBV18 and TRBJ2-1, the complete variable domain reads NAGVMQNPRHLVRRRGQEARLRCSPMKGHSHVYWYRQLPEEGLKFMVYLQKENIIDESGMPKERFSAEFPKEGPSILRIQQVVRGDSAAYFCASSPSGEWSYNEQFFGPGTRLTVL.

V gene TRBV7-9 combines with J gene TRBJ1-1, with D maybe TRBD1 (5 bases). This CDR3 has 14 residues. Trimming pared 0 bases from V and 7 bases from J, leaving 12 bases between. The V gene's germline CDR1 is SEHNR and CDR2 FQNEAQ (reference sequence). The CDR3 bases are TGTGCCAGCAGCTTAGCCGGGGGTACGGGTGAAGCTTTCTTT. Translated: CASSLAGGTGEAFF.

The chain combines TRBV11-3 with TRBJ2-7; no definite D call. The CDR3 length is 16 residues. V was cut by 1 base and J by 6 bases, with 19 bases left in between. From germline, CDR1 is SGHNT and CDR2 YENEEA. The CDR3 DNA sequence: TGTGCCAGCAGCTTAGCCCTCGGAAGCGTTCAGGTCGAGCAGTACTTC. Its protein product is CASSLALGSVQVEQYF. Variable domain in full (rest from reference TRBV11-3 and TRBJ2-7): EAGVVQSPRYKIIEKKQPVAFWCNPISGHNTLYWYLQNLGQGPELLIRYENEEAVDDSQLPKDRFSAERLKGVDSTLKIQPAELGDSAVYLCASSLALGSVQVEQYFGPGTRLTVT.

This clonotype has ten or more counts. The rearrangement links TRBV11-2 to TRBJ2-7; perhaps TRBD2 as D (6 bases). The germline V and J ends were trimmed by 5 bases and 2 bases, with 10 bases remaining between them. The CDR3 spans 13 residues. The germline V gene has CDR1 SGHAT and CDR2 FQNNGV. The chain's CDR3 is CASSHGRTYEQYF. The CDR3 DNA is TGTGCCAGCAGCCACGGGAGAACCTACGAGCAGTACTTC.

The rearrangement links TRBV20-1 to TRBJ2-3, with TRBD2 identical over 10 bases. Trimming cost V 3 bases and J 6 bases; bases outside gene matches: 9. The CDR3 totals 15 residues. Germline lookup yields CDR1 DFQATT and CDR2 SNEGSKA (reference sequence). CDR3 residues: CSASFLAGDGDTQYF. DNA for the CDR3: TGCAGTGCTAGTTTCCTAGCGGGAGATGGGGATACGCAGTATTTT.

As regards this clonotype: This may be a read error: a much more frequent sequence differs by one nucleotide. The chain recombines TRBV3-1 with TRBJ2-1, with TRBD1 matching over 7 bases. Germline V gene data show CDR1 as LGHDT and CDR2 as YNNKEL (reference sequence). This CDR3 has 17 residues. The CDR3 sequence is CASSQPKGAWSYNEQLF. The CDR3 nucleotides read TGTGCCAGCAGCCAACCAAAGGGGGCTTGGTCCTACAATGAGCAGCTCTTC.

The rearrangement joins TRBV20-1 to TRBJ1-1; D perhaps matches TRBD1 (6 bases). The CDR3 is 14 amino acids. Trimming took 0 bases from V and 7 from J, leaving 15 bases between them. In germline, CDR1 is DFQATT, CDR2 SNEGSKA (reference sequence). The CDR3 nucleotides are TGCAGTGCTAGAGAGGACAGCCCATACTATGAAGCTTTCTTT. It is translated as CSAREDSPYYEAFF.

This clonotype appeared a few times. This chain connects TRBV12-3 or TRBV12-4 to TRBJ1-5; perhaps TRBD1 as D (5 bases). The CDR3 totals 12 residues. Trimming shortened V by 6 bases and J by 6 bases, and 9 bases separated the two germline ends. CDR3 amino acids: CASRGGGQPQHF. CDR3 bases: TGTGCCAGCAGGGGGGGAGGTCAGCCCCAGCATTTT.

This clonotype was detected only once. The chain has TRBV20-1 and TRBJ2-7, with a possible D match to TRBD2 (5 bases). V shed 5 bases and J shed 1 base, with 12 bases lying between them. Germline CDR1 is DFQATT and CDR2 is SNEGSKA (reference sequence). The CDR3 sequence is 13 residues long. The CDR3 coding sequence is TGCAGTGCTCCCGACGAGCGGTCCTACGAGCAGTACTTC. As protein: CSAPDERSYEQYF.

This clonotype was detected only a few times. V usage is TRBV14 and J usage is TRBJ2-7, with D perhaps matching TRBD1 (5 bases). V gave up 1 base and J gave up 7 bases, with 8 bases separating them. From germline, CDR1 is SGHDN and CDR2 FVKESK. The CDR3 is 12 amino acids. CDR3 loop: CASSQVQGEQYF. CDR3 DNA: TGTGCCAGCAGCCAAGTTCAGGGTGAGCAGTACTTC.

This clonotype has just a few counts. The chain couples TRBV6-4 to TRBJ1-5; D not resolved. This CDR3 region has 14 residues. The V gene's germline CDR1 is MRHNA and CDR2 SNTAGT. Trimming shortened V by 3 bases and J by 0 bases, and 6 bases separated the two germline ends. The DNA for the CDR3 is TGTGCCAGCAGTGAATCCGATAGCAATCAGCCCCAGCATTTT. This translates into CASSESDSNQPQHF.

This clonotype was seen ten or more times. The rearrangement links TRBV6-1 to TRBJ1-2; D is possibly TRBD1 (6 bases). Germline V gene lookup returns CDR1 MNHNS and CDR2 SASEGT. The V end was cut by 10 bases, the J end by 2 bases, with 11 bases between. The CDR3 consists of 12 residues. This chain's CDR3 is CATGQLNYGYTF. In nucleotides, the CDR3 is TGTGCCACAGGACAGCTAAACTATGGCTACACCTTC.

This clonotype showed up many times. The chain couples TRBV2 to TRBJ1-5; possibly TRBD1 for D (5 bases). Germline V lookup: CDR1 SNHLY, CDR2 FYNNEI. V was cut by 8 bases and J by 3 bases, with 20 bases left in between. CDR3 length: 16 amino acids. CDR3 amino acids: CASRWGQALNNQPQHF. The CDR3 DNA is TGTGCCAGCCGGTGGGGCCAGGCTCTTAACAATCAGCCCCAGCATTTT.

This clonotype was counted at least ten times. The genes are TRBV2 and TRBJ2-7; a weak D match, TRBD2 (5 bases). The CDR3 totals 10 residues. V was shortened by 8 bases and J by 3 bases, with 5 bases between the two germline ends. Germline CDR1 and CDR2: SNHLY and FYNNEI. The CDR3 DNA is TGTGCCAGCGAGGGCTACGAGCAGTACTTC. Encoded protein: CASEGYEQYF.

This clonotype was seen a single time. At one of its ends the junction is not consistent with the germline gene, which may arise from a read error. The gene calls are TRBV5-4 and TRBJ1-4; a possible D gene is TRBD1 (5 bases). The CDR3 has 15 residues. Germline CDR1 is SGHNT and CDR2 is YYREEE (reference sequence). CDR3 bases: TGTGCCAGCAGCTTCGGGGCAACAACTAATGCAAAACTGTTTTTT. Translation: CASSFGATTNAKLFF.

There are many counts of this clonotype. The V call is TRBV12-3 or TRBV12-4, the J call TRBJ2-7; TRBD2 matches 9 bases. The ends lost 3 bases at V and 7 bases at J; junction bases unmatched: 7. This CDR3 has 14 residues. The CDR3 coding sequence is TGTGCCAGCAGTTTGGTGACTAGCGGAGGTGAGCAGTACTTC. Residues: CASSLVTSGGEQYF.

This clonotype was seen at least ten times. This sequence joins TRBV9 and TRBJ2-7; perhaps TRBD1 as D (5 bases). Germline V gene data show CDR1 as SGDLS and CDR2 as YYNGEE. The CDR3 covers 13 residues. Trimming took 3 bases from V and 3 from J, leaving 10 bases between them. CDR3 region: CASSAQDGYEQYF. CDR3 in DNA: TGTGCCAGCAGCGCACAGGATGGCTACGAGCAGTACTTC.

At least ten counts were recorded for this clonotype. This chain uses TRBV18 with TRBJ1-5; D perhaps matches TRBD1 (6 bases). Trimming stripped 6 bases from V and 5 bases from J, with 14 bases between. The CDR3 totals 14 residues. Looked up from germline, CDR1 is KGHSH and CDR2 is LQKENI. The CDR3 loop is CASSPTGADQPQHF. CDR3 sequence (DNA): TGTGCCAGCTCCCCCACGGGGGCCGATCAGCCCCAGCATTTT.

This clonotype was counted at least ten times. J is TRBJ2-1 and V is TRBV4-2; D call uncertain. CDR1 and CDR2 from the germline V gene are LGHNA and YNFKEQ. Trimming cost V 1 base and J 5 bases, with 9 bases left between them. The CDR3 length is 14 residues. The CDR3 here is CASSQGTGDNEQFF. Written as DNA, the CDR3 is TGTGCCAGCAGCCAAGGGACCGGAGACAATGAGCAGTTCTTC.

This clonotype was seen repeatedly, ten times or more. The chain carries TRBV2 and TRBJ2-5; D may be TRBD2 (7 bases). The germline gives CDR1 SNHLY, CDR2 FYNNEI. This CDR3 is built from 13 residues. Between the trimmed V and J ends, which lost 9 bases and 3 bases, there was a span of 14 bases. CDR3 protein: CARYGGRKETQYF. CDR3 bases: TGTGCCAGATACGGGGGGCGTAAAGAGACCCAGTACTTC.

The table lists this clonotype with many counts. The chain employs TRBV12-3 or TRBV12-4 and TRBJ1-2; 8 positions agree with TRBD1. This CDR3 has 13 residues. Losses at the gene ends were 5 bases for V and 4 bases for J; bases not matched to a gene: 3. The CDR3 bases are TGTGCCAGCAGTGCGGACAGGGTCTATGGCTACACCTTC. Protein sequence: CASSADRVYGYTF.

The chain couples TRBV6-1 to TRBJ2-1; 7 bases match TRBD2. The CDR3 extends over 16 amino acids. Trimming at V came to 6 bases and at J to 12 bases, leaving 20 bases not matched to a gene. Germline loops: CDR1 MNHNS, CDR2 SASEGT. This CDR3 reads CASSPSGGGGPVGQFF. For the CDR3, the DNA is TGTGCCAGCAGCCCCAGCGGTGGGGGGGGACCGGTCGGGCAGTTCTTC.

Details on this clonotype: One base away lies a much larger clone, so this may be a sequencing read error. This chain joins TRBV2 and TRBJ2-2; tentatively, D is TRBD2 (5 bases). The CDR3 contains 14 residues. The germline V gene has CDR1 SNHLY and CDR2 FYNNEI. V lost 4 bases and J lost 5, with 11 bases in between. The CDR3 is CASSGVSGTGELFF. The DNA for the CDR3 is TGTGCCAGCAGTGGAGTCTCGGGGACCGGGGAGCTGTTTTTT.

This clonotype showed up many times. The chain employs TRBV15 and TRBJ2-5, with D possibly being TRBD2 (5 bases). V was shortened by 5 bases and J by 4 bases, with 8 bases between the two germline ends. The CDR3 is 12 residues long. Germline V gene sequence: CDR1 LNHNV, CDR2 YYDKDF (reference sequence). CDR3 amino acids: CATSSGLETQYF. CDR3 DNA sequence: TGTGCCACCAGCTCAGGACTAGAGACCCAGTACTTC.